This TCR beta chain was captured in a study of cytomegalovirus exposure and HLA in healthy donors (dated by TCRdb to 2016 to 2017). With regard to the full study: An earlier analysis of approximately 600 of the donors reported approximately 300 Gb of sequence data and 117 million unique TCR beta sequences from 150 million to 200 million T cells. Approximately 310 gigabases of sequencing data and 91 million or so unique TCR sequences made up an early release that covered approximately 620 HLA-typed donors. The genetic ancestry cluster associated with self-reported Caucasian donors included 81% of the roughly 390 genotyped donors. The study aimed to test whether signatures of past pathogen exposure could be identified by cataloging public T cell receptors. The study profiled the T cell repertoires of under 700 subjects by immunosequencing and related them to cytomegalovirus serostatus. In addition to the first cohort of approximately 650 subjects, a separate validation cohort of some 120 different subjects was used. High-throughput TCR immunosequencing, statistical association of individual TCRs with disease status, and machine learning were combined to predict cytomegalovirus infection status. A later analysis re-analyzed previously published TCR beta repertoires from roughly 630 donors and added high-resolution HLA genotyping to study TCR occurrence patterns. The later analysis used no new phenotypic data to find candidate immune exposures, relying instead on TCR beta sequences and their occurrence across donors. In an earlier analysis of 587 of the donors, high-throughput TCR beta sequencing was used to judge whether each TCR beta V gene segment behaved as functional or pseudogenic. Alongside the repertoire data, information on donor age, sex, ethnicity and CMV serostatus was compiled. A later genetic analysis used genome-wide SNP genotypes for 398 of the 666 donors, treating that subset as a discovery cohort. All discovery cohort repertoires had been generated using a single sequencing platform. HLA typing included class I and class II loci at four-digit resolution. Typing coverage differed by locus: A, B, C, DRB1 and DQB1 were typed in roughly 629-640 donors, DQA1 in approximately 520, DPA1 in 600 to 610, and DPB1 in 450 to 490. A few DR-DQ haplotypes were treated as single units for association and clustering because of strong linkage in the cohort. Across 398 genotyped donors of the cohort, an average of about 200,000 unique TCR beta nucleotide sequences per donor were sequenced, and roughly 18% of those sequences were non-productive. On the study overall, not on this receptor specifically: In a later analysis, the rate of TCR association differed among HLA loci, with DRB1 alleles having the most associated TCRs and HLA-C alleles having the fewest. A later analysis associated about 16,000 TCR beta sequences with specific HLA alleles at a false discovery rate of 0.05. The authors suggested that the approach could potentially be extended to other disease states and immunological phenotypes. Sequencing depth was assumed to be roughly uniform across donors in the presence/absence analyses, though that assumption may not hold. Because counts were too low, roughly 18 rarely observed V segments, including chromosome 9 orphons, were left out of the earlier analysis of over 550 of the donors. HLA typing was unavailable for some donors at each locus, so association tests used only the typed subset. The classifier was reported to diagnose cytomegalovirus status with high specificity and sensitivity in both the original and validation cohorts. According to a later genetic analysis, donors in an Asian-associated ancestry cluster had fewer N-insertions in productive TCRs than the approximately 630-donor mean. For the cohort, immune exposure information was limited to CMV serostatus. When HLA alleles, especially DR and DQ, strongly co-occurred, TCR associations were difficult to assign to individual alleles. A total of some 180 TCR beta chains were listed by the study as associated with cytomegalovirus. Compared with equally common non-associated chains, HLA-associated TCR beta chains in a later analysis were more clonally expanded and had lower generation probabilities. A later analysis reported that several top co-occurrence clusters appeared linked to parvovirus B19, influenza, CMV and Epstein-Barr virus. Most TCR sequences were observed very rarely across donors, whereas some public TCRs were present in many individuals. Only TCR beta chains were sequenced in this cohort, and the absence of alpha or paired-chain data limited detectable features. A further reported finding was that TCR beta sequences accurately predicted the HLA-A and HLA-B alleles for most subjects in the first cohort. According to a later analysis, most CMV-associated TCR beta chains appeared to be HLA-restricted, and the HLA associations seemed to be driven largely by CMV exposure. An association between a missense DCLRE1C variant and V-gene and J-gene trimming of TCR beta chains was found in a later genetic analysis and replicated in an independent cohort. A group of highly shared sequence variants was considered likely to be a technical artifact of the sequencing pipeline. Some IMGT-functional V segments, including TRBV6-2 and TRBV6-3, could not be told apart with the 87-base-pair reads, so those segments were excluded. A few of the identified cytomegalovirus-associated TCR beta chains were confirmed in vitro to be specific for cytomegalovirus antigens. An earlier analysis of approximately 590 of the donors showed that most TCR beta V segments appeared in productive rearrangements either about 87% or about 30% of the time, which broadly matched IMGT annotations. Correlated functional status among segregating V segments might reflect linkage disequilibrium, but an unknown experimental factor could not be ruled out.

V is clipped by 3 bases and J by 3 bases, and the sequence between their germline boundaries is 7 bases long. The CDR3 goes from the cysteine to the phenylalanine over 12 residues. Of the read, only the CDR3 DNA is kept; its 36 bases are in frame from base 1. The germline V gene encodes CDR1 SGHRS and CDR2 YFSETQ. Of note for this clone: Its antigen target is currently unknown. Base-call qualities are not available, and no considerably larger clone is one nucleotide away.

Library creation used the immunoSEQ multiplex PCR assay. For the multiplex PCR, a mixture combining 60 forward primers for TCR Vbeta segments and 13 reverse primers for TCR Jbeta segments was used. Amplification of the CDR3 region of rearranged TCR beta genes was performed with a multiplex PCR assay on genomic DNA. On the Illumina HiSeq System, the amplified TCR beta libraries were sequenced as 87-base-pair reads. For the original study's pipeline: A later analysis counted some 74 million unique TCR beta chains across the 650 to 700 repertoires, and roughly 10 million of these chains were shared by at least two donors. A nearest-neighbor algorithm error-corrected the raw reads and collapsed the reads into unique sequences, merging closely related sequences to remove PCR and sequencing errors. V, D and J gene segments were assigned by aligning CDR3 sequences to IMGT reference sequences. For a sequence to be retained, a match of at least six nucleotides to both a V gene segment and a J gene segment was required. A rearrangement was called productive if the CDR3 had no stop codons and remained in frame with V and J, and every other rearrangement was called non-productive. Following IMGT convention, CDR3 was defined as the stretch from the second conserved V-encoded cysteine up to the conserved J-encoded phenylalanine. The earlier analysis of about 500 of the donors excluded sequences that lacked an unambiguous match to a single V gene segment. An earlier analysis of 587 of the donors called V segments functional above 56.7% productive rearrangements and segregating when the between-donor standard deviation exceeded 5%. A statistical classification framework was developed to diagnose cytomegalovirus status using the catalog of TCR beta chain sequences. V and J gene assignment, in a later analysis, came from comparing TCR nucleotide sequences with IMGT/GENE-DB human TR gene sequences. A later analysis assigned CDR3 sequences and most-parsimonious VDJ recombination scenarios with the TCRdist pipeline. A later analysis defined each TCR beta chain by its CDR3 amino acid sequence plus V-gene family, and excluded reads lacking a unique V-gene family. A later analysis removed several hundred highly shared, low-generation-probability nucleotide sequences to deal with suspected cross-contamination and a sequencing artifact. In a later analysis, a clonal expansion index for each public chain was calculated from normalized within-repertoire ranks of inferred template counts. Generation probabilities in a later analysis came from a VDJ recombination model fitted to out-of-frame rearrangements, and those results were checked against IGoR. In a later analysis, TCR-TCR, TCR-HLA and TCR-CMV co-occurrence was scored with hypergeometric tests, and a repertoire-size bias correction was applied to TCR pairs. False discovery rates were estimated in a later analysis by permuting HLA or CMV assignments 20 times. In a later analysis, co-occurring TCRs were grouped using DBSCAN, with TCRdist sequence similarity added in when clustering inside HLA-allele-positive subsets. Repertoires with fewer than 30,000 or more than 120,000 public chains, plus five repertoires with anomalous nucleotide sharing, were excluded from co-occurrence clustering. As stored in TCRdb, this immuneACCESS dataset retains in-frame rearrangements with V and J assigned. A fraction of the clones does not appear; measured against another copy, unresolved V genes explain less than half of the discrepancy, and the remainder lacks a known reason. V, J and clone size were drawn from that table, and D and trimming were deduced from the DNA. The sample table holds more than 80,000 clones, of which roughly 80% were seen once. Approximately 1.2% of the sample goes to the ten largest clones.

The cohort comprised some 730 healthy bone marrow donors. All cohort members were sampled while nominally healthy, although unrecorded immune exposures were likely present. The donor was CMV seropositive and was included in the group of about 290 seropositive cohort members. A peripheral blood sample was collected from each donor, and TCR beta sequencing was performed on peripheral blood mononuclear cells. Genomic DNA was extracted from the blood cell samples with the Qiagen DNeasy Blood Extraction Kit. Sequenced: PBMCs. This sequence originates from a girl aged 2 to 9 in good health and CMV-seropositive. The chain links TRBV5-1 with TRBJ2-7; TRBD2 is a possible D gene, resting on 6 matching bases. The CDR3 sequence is CASSSGGYEQYF. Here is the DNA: TGCGCCAGCAGCTCCGGGGGCTACGAGCAGTACTTC.